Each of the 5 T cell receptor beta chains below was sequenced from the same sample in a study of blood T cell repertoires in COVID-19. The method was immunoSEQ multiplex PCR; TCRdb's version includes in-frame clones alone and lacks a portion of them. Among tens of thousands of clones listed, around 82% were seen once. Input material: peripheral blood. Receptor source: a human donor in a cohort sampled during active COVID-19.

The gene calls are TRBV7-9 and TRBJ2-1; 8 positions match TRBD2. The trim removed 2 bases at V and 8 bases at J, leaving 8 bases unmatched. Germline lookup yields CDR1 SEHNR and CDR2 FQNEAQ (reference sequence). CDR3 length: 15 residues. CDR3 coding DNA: TGTGCCAGCAGCTTATACGGGACTAGTGAAGATGAGCAGTTCTTC. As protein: CASSLYGTSEDEQFF.

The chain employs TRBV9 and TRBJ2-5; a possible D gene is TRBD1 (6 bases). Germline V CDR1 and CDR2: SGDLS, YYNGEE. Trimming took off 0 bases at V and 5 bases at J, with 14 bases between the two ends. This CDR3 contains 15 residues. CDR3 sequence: CASSVVPGVGETQYF. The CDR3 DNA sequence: TGTGCCAGCAGCGTAGTGCCAGGGGTAGGGGAGACCCAGTACTTC.

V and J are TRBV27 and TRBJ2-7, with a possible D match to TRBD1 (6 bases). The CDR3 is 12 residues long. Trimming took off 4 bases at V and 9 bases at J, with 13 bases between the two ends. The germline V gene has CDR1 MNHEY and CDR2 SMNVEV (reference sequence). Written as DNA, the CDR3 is TGTGCCAGCAGTTCCACAGGGTCGGTGCAGTACTTC. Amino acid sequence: CASSSTGSVQYF.

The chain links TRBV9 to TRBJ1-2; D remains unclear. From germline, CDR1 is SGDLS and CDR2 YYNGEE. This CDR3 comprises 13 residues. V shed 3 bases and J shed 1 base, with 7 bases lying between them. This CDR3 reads CASSANGNYGYTF. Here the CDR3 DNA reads TGTGCCAGCAGCGCTAACGGTAACTATGGCTACACCTTC. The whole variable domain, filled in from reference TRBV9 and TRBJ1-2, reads DSGVTQTPKHLITATGQRVTLRCSPRSGDLSVYWYQQSLDQGLQFLIQYYNGEERAKGNILERFSAQQFPDLHSELNLSSLELGDSALYFCASSANGNYGYTFGSGTRLTVV.

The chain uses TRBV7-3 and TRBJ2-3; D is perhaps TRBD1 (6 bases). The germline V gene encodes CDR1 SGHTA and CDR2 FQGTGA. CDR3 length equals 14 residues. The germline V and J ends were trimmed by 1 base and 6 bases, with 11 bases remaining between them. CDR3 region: CASSLMGTTDTQYF. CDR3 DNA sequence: TGTGCCAGCAGCTTAATGGGGACAACGGATACGCAGTATTTT.